This entry features one T cell receptor beta chain sequence. These data are taken from a study of blood T cell repertoires in COVID-19. Looking at the study overall: Whether acute or convalescent, the COVID-19 samples came from the United States, Italy and Spain. PBMCs, B-cell-depleted T cells, or T cells were the source of the cDNA or gDNA that made up the material.

As handled by the study authors: For nucleated cells, counts were estimated from reference gene primer amplification. The protocol was immunoSEQ multiplex PCR, while the TCRdb copy is restricted to in-frame clones and leaves out a portion. D and trimming come from the DNA, and the V and J calls and clone size come from that table. This repertoire shows more than 100,000 clones, around 77% found once; its top ten account for approximately 16%. Sample: peripheral blood. The sequence derives from a man in his sixties with active or convalescent COVID-19.

Written as DNA, the CDR3 is TGTGCCAGCAGTTTATCGTACCCCCGGGACTATTACACAGATACGCAGTATTTT. This translates into CASSLSYPRDYYTDTQYF. J is TRBJ2-3 and V is TRBV27, with 7 positions matching TRBD2. Germline values: CDR1 MNHEY, CDR2 SMNVEV (reference sequence). The CDR3 totals 18 residues. V dropped 0 bases and J dropped 2; count of bases not matched to a gene: 11.